The text below deals with one T cell receptor beta chain. As yet, its antigen is unknown. Repertoires were generated with immunoSEQ multiplex PCR, while TCRdb's copy carries only in-frame clones and drops some. The sample lists about 140,000 clones, approximately 89% seen once, with under 1.5% in the top ten. Between the trimmed V and J ends, which lost 3 bases and 4 bases, there was a span of 13 bases. The CDR3 consists of 15 residues. CDR1 is LNHDA, CDR2 SQIVND, per germline (reference sequence). The source of the sample is a study of T cell responses to AZD1222 COVID-19 vaccine. Whole-study results and caveats: Spike-specific TCR breadth and depth were elevated following two AZD1222 doses. Baseline seropositivity occurred in only six AZD1222 recipients. Among vaccine-associated CD4 TCRs, coverage spanned spike, with dominance at 160-218 and 743-854.

The chain uses TRBV19 and TRBJ1-3, with D maybe TRBD1 (6 bases). Material: peripheral blood, obtained 28 days after the second AZD1222 dose. The receptor was derived from an adult who received the AZD1222 COVID-19 vaccine. The CDR3 DNA is TGTGCCAGTAGTATTCGGCAGGGGAGCGGAAACACCATATATTTT. It encodes CASSIRQGSGNTIYF.